A single sample gave rise to the 20 T cell receptor beta chains below, sequenced in a study of shared clonotypes between healthy human individuals. The repertoire was sequenced with immunoSEQ multiplex PCR; TCRdb's copy has only in-frame clones and lacks some. Here the sample spans about 2.3 million clones, around 90% being singletons. Source material: naive CD4+ T cells from PBMCs. Described subset: CD45RA+ positively selected. The source is a man between 18 and 29 years old in good health. Some clones in this sample may be carry-over from other donors' samples.

The rearrangement joins TRBV18 to TRBJ2-3; possibly TRBD1 for D (6 bases). In germline, CDR1 is KGHSH, CDR2 LQKENI. This CDR3 has 14 amino acids. V shed 6 bases and J shed 4 bases, with 14 bases lying between them. CDR3 amino acids: CASSGQLNADTQYF. In nucleotides, the CDR3 is TGTGCCAGCTCCGGACAGTTAAATGCAGATACGCAGTATTTT.

This chain links TRBV7-2 with TRBJ1-1; a weak D match, TRBD1 (5 bases). V was pared by 5 bases and J by 0 bases, with 16 bases between. There are 16 residues in the CDR3. Germline CDR1 reads SGHTA; CDR2 reads FQGNSA. CDR3 nucleotides: TGTGCCAGCAGCCCCCTTGAAGGACACCTGAACACTGAAGCTTTCTTT. Amino acid sequence: CASSPLEGHLNTEAFF.

The genes are TRBV7-9 and TRBJ2-1, with TRBD2 matching 7 bases. CDR1 and CDR2 from the germline V gene are SEHNR and FQNEAQ (reference sequence). The CDR3 covers 15 residues. The V and J ends lost 1 base and 12 bases, in that order; junction bases with no gene match: 12. The CDR3 spells CASSLVGSGPFGQFF. CDR3 DNA: TGTGCCAGCAGCTTAGTAGGTAGCGGGCCCTTTGGGCAGTTCTTC.

The gene calls are TRBV4-2 and TRBJ2-2; TRBD1 agrees at 10 bases. CDR1 LGHNA and CDR2 YNFKEQ come from the germline V gene. This CDR3 comprises 19 residues. V was clipped by 1 base and J by 4 bases; unmatched bases: 12. The CDR3 DNA reads TGTGCCAGCAGCCAAGGTTCAACTCGGACAGGGGGTTTCACCGGGGAGCTGTTTTTT. It translates to CASSQGSTRTGGFTGELFF.

This sequence joins TRBV18 and TRBJ2-1; D is ambiguous. This CDR3 contains 14 residues. V was clipped by 0 bases and J by 5 bases, with 8 bases between them. The V gene's germline CDR1 is KGHSH and CDR2 LQKENI. The CDR3 loop reads CASSPPGQHNEQFF. The CDR3, as DNA: TGTGCCAGCTCACCACCGGGCCAGCACAATGAGCAGTTCTTC. The whole variable domain, remainder taken from reference TRBV18 and TRBJ2-1, is NAGVMQNPRHLVRRRGQEARLRCSPMKGHSHVYWYRQLPEEGLKFMVYLQKENIIDESGMPKERFSAEFPKEGPSILRIQQVVRGDSAAYFCASSPPGQHNEQFFGPGTRLTVL.

This sequence joins TRBV9 and TRBJ2-1, with D perhaps matching TRBD2 (5 bases). V lost 3 bases, J lost 9 bases, and 16 bases lay in between. The CDR3 has 14 amino acids. Looked up from germline, CDR1 is SGDLS and CDR2 is YYNGEE. For the CDR3, the DNA is TGTGCCAGCAGCGAGACTCCCGGAGGTGGTGAGCAGTTCTTC. Amino acid sequence: CASSETPGGGEQFF.

The rearrangement uses TRBV11-3 and TRBJ2-1; D is unclear. The germline V gene encodes CDR1 SGHNT and CDR2 YENEEA. The CDR3 length is 12 residues. The V and J ends lost 4 bases and 7 bases respectively, with 8 bases between them. CDR3 nucleotide sequence: TGTGCCAGCAGCTCCCGGCGAAATGAGCAGTTCTTC. Protein sequence: CASSSRRNEQFF.

J is TRBJ2-7 and V is TRBV30; 12 nucleotides match TRBD2. The germline V gene encodes CDR1 GTSNPN and CDR2 SVGIG (reference sequence). This CDR3 comprises 16 residues. J lost 5 bases, V lost 1 base, and 9 bases had no gene match. This CDR3 is CAWSAEWTSGINEQYF. Here the CDR3 DNA reads TGTGCCTGGAGTGCCGAATGGACTAGCGGGATCAACGAGCAGTACTTC.

The rearrangement uses TRBV7-9 and TRBJ2-7; D is possibly TRBD1 or TRBD2 (5 bases each). V lost 3 bases, J lost 9 bases, and 12 bases lay in between. The CDR3 has 12 amino acids. Germline lookup yields CDR1 SEHNR and CDR2 FQNEAQ (reference sequence). The DNA of the CDR3 is TGTGCCAGCAGCTTGAGCAGGGCGGGGCAGTACTTC. Residues: CASSLSRAGQYF. Using reference TRBV7-9 and TRBJ2-7 for the parts outside the CDR3, the full variable domain is DTGVSQNPRHKITKRGQNVTFRCDPISEHNRLYWYRQTLGQGPEFLTYFQNEAQLEKSRLLSDRFSAERPKGSFSTLEIQRTEQGDSAMYLCASSLSRAGQYFGPGTRLTVT.

The CDR3 DNA reads as TGTGCCTGGAGTGTACGGGACCAGCAGTTCTTC. Translating gives CAWSVRDQQFF. V usage is TRBV30 and J usage is TRBJ2-1; possibly TRBD1 or TRBD2 for D (5 bases each). Germline assignment: CDR1 GTSNPN and CDR2 SVGIG (reference sequence). This CDR3 comprises 11 residues. V was pared by 0 bases and J by 11 bases, with 8 bases between.

This chain connects TRBV6-1 to TRBJ2-7; D might be TRBD1 or TRBD2, each matching 7 bases. CDR1 and CDR2 (germline): MNHNS, SASEGT. The CDR3 sequence is 16 residues long. V lost 4 bases and J 3 bases, leaving 19 bases between the germline ends. The CDR3 spells CASSAPGRDRGYEQYF. For the CDR3, the DNA is TGTGCCAGCAGTGCACCAGGGAGGGACAGAGGCTACGAGCAGTACTTC.

The gene calls are TRBV28 and TRBJ2-2, with a possible D match to TRBD2 (5 bases). The CDR3 sequence is 13 residues long. Germline CDR1 reads MDHEN; CDR2 reads SYDVKM. V was cut by 7 bases and J by 4 bases, with 10 bases left in between. This CDR3 reads CASTLLGTGELFF. For the CDR3, the DNA is TGTGCCAGCACCCTACTAGGCACCGGGGAGCTGTTTTTT.

The chain recombines TRBV4-1 with TRBJ1-2; the match to TRBD1 covers 7 bases. The germline V gene has CDR1 MGHRA and CDR2 YSYEKL. J lost 5 bases, V lost 4 bases, and 16 bases had no gene match. This CDR3 has 17 amino acids. CDR3 bases: TGCGCCAGCAGCCTCACTGTGGTTGACAGGGTTCGATATGGCTACACCTTC. This gives the protein CASSLTVVDRVRYGYTF.

V and J are TRBV5-1 and TRBJ2-5, with 12 bases lining up with TRBD2. V gave up 4 bases and J gave up 3 bases; unmatched junction bases: 10. Germline loops: CDR1 SGHRS, CDR2 YFSETQ. CDR3 size: 17 residues. CDR3 sequence: CASSPGTSGFAEETQYF. The CDR3 coding sequence is TGCGCCAGCAGCCCCGGGACTAGCGGGTTTGCCGAAGAGACCCAGTACTTC.

About this clone itself: In the same sample, other DNA sequences code for this CDR3. CDR3 nucleotide sequence: TGCAGTGCTCCTCGCACCGGGGAGCTGTTTTTT. Translated: CSAPRTGELFF. This rearrangement joins TRBV20-1 to TRBJ2-2; D unresolved. Trimming stripped 5 bases from V and 4 bases from J, with 5 bases between. The germline V gene encodes CDR1 DFQATT and CDR2 SNEGSKA (reference sequence). The CDR3 covers 11 residues.

A word on this clone: The sample holds other DNA sequences that translate to the same CDR3. The gene calls are TRBV30 and TRBJ2-5; no firm D call. CDR3 length: 11 amino acids. Trimming pared 2 bases from V and 3 bases from J, leaving 4 bases between. Germline V gives CDR1 GTSNPN, CDR2 SVGIG (reference sequence). The CDR3 spells CAWSREETQYF. CDR3 coding DNA: TGTGCCTGGAGTCGGGAAGAGACCCAGTACTTC.

This clone was detected a few times. V usage is TRBV28 and J usage is TRBJ1-1; no reliable D call. The CDR3 totals 11 residues. In germline, CDR1 is MDHEN, CDR2 SYDVKM. The germline V and J ends were trimmed by 6 bases and 10 bases, with 12 bases remaining between them. The CDR3 DNA sequence: TGTGCCAGCAGCCGTACCCCACTAGCTTTCTTT. It yields the protein CASSRTPLAFF.

The gene calls are TRBV5-1 and TRBJ1-1; D is possibly TRBD1 (5 bases). The CDR3 covers 13 residues. Germline V gives CDR1 SGHRS, CDR2 YFSETQ. V was cut by 0 bases and J by 7 bases, with 10 bases left in between. CDR3 residues: CASSLGVTDEAFF. In nucleotides, the CDR3 is TGCGCCAGCAGCTTGGGAGTGACAGATGAAGCTTTCTTT. The full variable domain, with the rest looked up from reference TRBV5-1 and TRBJ1-1, is KAGVTQTPRYLIKTRGQQVTLSCSPISGHRSVSWYQQTPGQGLQFLFEYFSETQRNKGNFPGRFSGRQFSNSRSEMNVSTLELGDSALYLCASSLGVTDEAFFGQGTRLTVV.

This clone occurred once. This chain's CDR3 is CASSEARGPDTQYF. CDR3 sequence (DNA): TGTGCCAGCAGTGAGGCCCGGGGGCCAGATACGCAGTATTTT. The chain has TRBV6-1 and TRBJ2-3, with D tentatively TRBD1 or TRBD2 (6 bases each). The CDR3 runs to 14 residues. Germline CDR1 reads MNHNS; CDR2 reads SASEGT. Trimming left V 3 bases short and J 4 bases short, with 11 bases between.

The rearrangement uses TRBV28 and TRBJ2-7, with a possible D match to TRBD2 (6 bases). The CDR3 length is 13 residues. Trimming removed 3 bases at V and 5 bases at J, with 11 bases between. In germline, CDR1 is MDHEN, CDR2 SYDVKM. The CDR3 DNA sequence: TGTGCCAGCAGTTTGGGGGACTTGAACGAGCAGTACTTC. Translated, it gives CASSLGDLNEQYF.